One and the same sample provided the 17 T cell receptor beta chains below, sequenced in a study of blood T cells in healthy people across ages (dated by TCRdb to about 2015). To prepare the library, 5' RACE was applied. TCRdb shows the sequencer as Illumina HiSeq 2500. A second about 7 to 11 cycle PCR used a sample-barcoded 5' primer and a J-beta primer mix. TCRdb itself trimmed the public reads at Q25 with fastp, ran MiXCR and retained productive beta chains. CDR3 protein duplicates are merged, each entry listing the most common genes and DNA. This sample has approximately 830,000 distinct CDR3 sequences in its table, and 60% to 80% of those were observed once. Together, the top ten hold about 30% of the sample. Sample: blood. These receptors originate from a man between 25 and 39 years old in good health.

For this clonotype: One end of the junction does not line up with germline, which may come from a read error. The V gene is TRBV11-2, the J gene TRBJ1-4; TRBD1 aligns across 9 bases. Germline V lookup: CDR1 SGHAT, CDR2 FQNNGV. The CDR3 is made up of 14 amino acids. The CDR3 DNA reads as TGCGCCAGCAGCCCCGGGACAGGGCATGAAAAACTGTTTTTT. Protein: CASSPGTGHEKLFF.

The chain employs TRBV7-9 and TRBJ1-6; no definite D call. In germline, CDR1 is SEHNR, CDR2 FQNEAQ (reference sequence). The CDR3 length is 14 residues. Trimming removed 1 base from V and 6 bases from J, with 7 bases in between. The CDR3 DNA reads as TGTGCCAGCAGCTTAGGAGGGCTTAATTCACCCCTCCACTTT. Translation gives CASSLGGLNSPLHF.

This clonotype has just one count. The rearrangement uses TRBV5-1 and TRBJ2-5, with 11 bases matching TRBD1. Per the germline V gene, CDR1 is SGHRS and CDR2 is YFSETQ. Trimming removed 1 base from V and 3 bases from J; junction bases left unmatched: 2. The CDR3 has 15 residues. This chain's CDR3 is CASSLRDRGKETQYF. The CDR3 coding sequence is TGCGCCAGCAGCTTGCGGGACAGGGGGAAAGAGACCCAGTACTTC. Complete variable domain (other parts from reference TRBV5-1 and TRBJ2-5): KAGVTQTPRYLIKTRGQQVTLSCSPISGHRSVSWYQQTPGQGLQFLFEYFSETQRNKGNFPGRFSGRQFSNSRSEMNVSTLELGDSALYLCASSLRDRGKETQYFGPGTRLLVL.

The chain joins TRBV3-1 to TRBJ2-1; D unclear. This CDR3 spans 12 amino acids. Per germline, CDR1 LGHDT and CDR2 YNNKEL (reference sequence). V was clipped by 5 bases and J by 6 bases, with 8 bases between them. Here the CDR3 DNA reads TGTGCCAGCAGCGGTATTCCCAATGAGCAGTTCTTC. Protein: CASSGIPNEQFF.

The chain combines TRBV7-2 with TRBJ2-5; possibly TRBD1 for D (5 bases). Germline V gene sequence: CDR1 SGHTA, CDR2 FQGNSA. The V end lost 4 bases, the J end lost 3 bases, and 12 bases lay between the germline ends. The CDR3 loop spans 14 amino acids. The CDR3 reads CASSSDRAKETQYF. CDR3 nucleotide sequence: TGTGCCAGCAGCTCCGACAGAGCCAAAGAGACCCAGTACTTC.

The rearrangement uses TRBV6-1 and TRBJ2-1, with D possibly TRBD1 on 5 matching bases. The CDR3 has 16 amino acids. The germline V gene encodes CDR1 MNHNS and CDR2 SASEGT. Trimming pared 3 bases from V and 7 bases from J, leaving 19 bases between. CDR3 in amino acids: CASSDVTAGWDNEQFF. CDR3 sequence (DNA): TGTGCCAGCAGTGACGTTACGGCAGGGTGGGATAATGAGCAGTTCTTC.

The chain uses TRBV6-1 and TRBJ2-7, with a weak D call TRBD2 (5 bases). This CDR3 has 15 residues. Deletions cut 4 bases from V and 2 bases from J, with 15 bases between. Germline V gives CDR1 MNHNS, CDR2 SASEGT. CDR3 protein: CASSVSAREPYEQYF. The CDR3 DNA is TGTGCCAGCAGTGTGAGTGCACGGGAACCCTACGAGCAGTACTTC.

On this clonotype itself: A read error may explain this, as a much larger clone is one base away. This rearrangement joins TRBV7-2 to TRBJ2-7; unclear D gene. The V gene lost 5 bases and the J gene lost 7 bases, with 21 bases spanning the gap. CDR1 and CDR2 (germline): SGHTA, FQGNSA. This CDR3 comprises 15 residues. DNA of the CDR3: TGTGCCAGCAGCCCGTGGACGAGAGTCTACAATGAGCAGTACTTC. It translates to CASSPWTRVYNEQYF.

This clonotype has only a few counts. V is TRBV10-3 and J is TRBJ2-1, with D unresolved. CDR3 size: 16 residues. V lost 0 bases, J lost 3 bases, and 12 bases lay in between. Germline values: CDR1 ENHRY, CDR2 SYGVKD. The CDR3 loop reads CAISESPSTYYNEQFF. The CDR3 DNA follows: TGTGCCATCAGTGAGTCGCCATCGACTTACTACAATGAGCAGTTCTTC.

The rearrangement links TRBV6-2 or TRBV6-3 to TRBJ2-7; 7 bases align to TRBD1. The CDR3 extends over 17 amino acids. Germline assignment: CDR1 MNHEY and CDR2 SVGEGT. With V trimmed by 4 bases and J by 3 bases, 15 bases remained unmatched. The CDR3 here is CASSSRGSTLPNYEQYF. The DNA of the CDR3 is TGTGCCAGCAGTTCCAGGGGGTCCACTCTACCTAACTACGAGCAGTACTTC.

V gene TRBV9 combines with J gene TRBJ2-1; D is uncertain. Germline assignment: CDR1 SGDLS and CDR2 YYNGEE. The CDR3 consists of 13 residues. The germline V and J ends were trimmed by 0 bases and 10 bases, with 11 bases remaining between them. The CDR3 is CASSVEHRQEQFF. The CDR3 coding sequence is TGTGCCAGCAGCGTAGAACACCGGCAAGAGCAGTTCTTC.

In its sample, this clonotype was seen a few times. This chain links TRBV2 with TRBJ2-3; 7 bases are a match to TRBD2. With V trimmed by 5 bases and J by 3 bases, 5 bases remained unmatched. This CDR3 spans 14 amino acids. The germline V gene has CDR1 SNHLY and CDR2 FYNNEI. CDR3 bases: TGTGCCAGCAGTTGGGGGGAGGGTACAGATACGCAGTATTTT. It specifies CASSWGEGTDTQYF.

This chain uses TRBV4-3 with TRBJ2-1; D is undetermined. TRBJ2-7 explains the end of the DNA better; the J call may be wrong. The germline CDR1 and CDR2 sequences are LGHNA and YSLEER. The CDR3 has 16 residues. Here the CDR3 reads CASSQSAVSSYNEQYF. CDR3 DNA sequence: TGCGCCAGCAGCCAAAGCGCGGTAAGCTCCTACAATGAGCAGTACTTC.

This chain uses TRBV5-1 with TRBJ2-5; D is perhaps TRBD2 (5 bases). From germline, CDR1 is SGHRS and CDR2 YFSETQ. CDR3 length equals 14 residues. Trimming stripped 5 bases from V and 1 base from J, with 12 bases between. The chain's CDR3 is CASSEGPTQETQYF. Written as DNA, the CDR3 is TGCGCCAGCAGTGAGGGTCCGACCCAAGAGACCCAGTACTTC.

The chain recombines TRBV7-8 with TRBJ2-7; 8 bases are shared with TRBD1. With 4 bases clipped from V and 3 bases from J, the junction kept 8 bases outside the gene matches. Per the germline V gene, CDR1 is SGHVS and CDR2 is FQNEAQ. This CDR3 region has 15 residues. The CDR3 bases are TGTGCCAGCAGCTCCCTGGACAGGGACGGCTACGAGCAGTACTTC. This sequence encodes CASSSLDRDGYEQYF.

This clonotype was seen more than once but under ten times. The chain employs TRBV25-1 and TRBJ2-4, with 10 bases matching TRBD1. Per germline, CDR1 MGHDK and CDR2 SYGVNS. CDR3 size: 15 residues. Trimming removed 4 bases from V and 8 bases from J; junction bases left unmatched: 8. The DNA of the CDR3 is TGTGCCAGCAGTGCCCGACAGGGGGCGGGAGACATTCAGTACTTC. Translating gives CASSARQGAGDIQYF.

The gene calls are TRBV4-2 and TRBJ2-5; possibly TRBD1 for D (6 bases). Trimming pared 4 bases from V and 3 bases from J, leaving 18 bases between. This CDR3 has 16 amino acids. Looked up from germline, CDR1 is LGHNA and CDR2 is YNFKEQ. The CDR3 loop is CASSPRSATGEETQYF. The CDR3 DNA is TGTGCCAGCAGCCCCCGCTCCGCGACAGGAGAAGAGACCCAGTACTTC.